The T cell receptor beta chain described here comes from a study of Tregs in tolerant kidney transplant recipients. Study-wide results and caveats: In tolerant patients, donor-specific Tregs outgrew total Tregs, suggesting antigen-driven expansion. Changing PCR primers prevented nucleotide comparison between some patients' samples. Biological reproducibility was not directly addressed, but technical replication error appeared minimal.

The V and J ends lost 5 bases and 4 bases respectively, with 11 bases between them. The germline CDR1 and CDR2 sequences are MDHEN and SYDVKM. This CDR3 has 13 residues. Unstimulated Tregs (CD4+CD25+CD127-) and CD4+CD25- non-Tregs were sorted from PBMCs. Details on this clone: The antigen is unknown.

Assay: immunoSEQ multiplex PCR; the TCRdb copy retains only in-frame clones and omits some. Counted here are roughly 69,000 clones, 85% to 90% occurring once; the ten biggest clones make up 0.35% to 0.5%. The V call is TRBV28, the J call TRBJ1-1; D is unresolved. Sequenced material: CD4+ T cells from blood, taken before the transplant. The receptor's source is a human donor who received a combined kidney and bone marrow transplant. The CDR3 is CASSPLFGTEAFF. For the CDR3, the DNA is TGTGCCAGCAGTCCCTTATTCGGCACTGAAGCTTTCTTT.